The next 30 T cell receptor beta chains were all read from a single sample in a study of blood T cell repertoires in COVID-19. Sequencing was performed with immunoSEQ multiplex PCR; in TCRdb, only in-frame clones are kept and a portion is missing. The data contain about 370,000 clones, about 89% of them singletons. Sequencing was performed on peripheral blood. The receptors were gathered from a woman younger than 45 with COVID-19, enrolled during active disease.

The chain recombines TRBV27 with TRBJ1-2; 7 bases align to TRBD1. Germline V gene lookup returns CDR1 MNHEY and CDR2 SMNVEV (reference sequence). The length of the CDR3 is 13 residues. Losses at the gene ends were 2 bases for V and 3 bases for J; bases not matched to a gene: 0. The CDR3 here is CASSLDRDYGYTF. CDR3 bases: TGTGCCAGCAGTTTAGACAGGGACTATGGCTACACCTTC.

The chain joins TRBV28 to TRBJ2-7; possibly TRBD2 for D (6 bases). CDR1 and CDR2 from the germline V gene are MDHEN and SYDVKM. The CDR3 runs to 15 residues. Trimming shortened V by 1 base and J by 4 bases, and 14 bases separated the two germline ends. CDR3 in DNA: TGTGCCAGCAGTTTATCATCCGGGGGACCGTACGAGCAGTACTTC. Translated, it gives CASSLSSGGPYEQYF.

This clone was seen just once. The chain joins TRBV19 to TRBJ2-2; 14 positions agree with TRBD2. The germline V gene encodes CDR1 LNHDA and CDR2 SQIVND (reference sequence). The CDR3 is 18 amino acids. With 4 bases clipped from V and 8 bases from J, the junction kept 12 bases outside the gene matches. For the CDR3, the DNA is TGTGCCAGTAGTACATCCCGGACTAGCGGGAGGAGGAATGGGGAGCTGTTTTTT. Its translation: CASSTSRTSGRRNGELFF.

The chain combines TRBV2 with TRBJ1-1; D is perhaps TRBD1 (5 bases). Germline V gene data show CDR1 as SNHLY and CDR2 as FYNNEI. This CDR3 contains 15 residues. V was shortened by 1 base and J by 3 bases, with 12 bases between the two germline ends. The CDR3 region has the DNA TGTGCCAGCAGTGAAGAGGATACCAGGGACACTGAAGCTTTCTTT. It yields the protein CASSEEDTRDTEAFF.

The V and J genes are TRBV7-2 and TRBJ2-5; the D gene is possibly TRBD2 (5 bases). The V end lost 5 bases, the J end lost 5 bases, and 18 bases lay between the germline ends. CDR1 is SGHTA and CDR2 is FQGNSA in the germline V gene. This CDR3 contains 15 residues. The CDR3 is CASSPRAVGYETQYF. The CDR3 DNA sequence: TGTGCCAGCAGCCCCCGAGCGGTGGGGTACGAGACCCAGTACTTC.

The DNA of the CDR3 is TGTGCCAGCAGTGAAGGCCGGCCAGGTTGGGACACTGAAGCTTTCTTT. Protein product: CASSEGRPGWDTEAFF. The chain couples TRBV6-1 to TRBJ1-1; D is ambiguous. CDR3 length: 16 residues. The germline V and J ends were trimmed by 1 base and 3 bases, with 15 bases remaining between them. Germline CDR1 MNHNS, CDR2 SASEGT.

The chain recombines TRBV4-1 with TRBJ1-4; D remains unclear. V was pared by 4 bases and J by 5 bases, with 17 bases between. Germline-derived CDR1 and CDR2 are MGHRA and YSYEKL. This CDR3 has 16 amino acids. CDR3 region: CASSPISALKNEKLFF. CDR3 DNA sequence: TGCGCCAGCAGCCCAATTAGCGCCTTAAAAAATGAAAAACTGTTTTTT.

This clone was counted a few times. The chain couples TRBV18 to TRBJ2-2; D gene unclear. Germline CDR1 is KGHSH and CDR2 is LQKENI. The CDR3 extends over 13 amino acids. V was clipped by 0 bases and J by 5 bases, with 4 bases between them. CDR3 protein: CASSPPATGELFF. CDR3 in DNA: TGTGCCAGCTCACCACCGGCTACCGGGGAGCTGTTTTTT.

The chain carries TRBV5-5 and TRBJ1-4; TRBD1 aligns across 7 bases. Germline assignment: CDR1 SGHKS and CDR2 YYEKEE (reference sequence). Trimming removed 0 bases from V and 4 bases from J; junction bases left unmatched: 12. The CDR3 length is 18 residues. The chain's CDR3 is CASSLVPPGGYGNEKLFF. CDR3 coding DNA: TGTGCCAGCAGCTTGGTTCCCCCAGGGGGGTATGGTAATGAAAAACTGTTTTTT.

This chain links TRBV15 with TRBJ1-2; D ambiguous. The CDR3 extends over 13 amino acids. Looked up from germline, CDR1 is LNHNV and CDR2 is YYDKDF (reference sequence). With 3 bases removed from V and 0 bases from J, the gap between germline ends came to 5 bases. CDR3 region: CATSSGANYGYTF. The CDR3 DNA reads as TGTGCCACCAGCAGCGGTGCTAACTATGGCTACACCTTC.

The CDR3, as DNA: TGTGCCAGCAGGCCTCCGACTAGTCCCTACAATGAGCAGTTCTTC. Translation gives CASRPPTSPYNEQFF. The chain has TRBV27 and TRBJ2-1, with D possibly matching TRBD2 (6 bases). V shed 6 bases and J shed 2 bases, with 14 bases lying between them. Germline V gene lookup returns CDR1 MNHEY and CDR2 SMNVEV (reference sequence). This CDR3 has 15 residues.

V is TRBV2 and J is TRBJ1-6, with 7 bases identical to TRBD1. Per the germline V gene, CDR1 is SNHLY and CDR2 is FYNNEI. The CDR3 runs 14 residues. V lost 4 bases and J lost 7; bases outside the gene matches: 4. DNA of the CDR3: TGTGCCAGCAGTGCCGGGACAGCCAATTCACCCCTCCACTTT. Protein product: CASSAGTANSPLHF.

The chain uses TRBV19 and TRBJ2-7; 10 bases agree with TRBD1. V dropped 5 bases and J dropped 5; count of bases not matched to a gene: 3. The CDR3 runs to 13 residues. CDR1 is LNHDA and CDR2 is SQIVND in the germline V gene (reference sequence). The CDR3 region has the DNA TGTGCCAGTAGTGTGACAGGGGGCAACGAGCAGTACGTC. This encodes CASSVTGGNEQYV.

CDR3 DNA sequence: TGTGCCAGTAGTATCATAAGAAAGACAGGGCGCACCGGGGAGCTGTTTTTT. Its protein product is CASSIIRKTGRTGELFF. The genes are TRBV19 and TRBJ2-2; TRBD1 aligns across 7 bases. CDR1 and CDR2 from the germline V gene are LNHDA and SQIVND (reference sequence). J gave up 4 bases and V 3 bases, and 11 bases lay outside the gene matches. CDR3 length: 17 amino acids.

The J gene is TRBJ1-5, the V gene TRBV6-5, with TRBD1 matching 7 bases. The V and J ends lost 8 bases and 4 bases, in that order; junction bases with no gene match: 8. The CDR3 covers 14 residues. Germline values: CDR1 MNHEY, CDR2 SVGAGI. The CDR3 spells CASHPGQHNQPQHF. As DNA, the CDR3 is TGTGCCAGCCACCCGGGACAGCATAATCAGCCCCAGCATTTT.

This clone was detected once. This chain links TRBV11-2 with TRBJ2-5, with TRBD2 identical over 8 bases. After removal of 3 bases from V and 1 base from J, the junction contained 1 base not matched to a gene. The CDR3 totals 14 residues. Looked up from germline, CDR1 is SGHAT and CDR2 is FQNNGV. In DNA, the CDR3 is TGTGCCAGCAGCTTTGCGGGGGGCCAAGAGACCCAGTACTTC. It encodes CASSFAGGQETQYF.

This sequence joins TRBV7-4 and TRBJ1-5, with 7 bases aligning to TRBD1. The CDR3 is 18 residues long. Germline V gene lookup returns CDR1 SGHVT and CDR2 SQSDAQ. The V gene end was trimmed by 5 bases and the J gene end by 5 bases; junction bases not matched to a gene: 18. The DNA of the CDR3 is TGTGCCAGCAGCGATCTCCTCCGCGACAGGGCTGGGGATCAGCCCCAGCATTTT. Encoded protein: CASSDLLRDRAGDQPQHF.

The rearrangement links TRBV5-6 to TRBJ2-7, with 7 bases fitting TRBD2. Germline V gene lookup returns CDR1 SGHDT and CDR2 YYEEEE. The CDR3 totals 17 residues. V was clipped by 4 bases and J by 3 bases; unmatched bases: 16. The CDR3 region is CASSPRAIGGGNYEQYF. DNA of the CDR3: TGTGCCAGCAGCCCAAGAGCCATCGGCGGGGGTAACTACGAGCAGTACTTC.

This chain uses TRBV7-9 with TRBJ2-5; 8 positions agree with TRBD2. The CDR3 has 14 residues. V was pared by 5 bases and J by 11 bases, with 13 bases of the junction left unmatched. Looked up from germline, CDR1 is SEHNR and CDR2 is FQNEAQ (reference sequence). The CDR3 loop reads CASSPEGAGARQYF. The CDR3 DNA reads as TGTGCCAGCAGCCCGGAGGGAGCGGGGGCCCGTCAGTACTTC.

Of note for this clone: It is likely a read error, because the conserved phenylalanine at the end of the CDR3 is missing. The DNA is left out, because the CDR3 cannot be placed on it with certainty; the CDR3 is given as TCRdb lists it. CDR3 residues: CASSEAQGVVIL. The J gene is TRBJ1-2, the V gene TRBV6-1; TRBD1 is taken as the D call from the table, unchecked against the DNA. With termini counted, the CDR3 has 12 amino acids. CDR1 MNHNS and CDR2 SASEGT come from the germline V gene.

V and J are TRBV19 and TRBJ1-4; no clear D. Germline V gives CDR1 LNHDA, CDR2 SQIVND (reference sequence). This CDR3 is built from 13 residues. V lost 4 bases and J 10 bases, leaving 13 bases between the germline ends. CDR3 sequence reads: CASSTFTAVKLFF. CDR3 DNA sequence: TGTGCCAGTAGTACCTTCACGGCGGTAAAACTGTTTTTT.

The gene calls are TRBV9 and TRBJ1-4; TRBD1 agrees at 9 bases. This CDR3 is 15 amino acids long. Looked up from germline, CDR1 is SGDLS and CDR2 is YYNGEE. V was clipped by 2 bases and J by 6 bases; unmatched bases: 5. DNA of the CDR3: TGTGCCAGCAGCGTCGGAGGACAGGGGCATGAAAAACTGTTTTTT. It yields the protein CASSVGGQGHEKLFF.

This sequence joins TRBV28 and TRBJ1-6, with D possibly matching TRBD1 (6 bases). The V end lost 6 bases, the J end lost 9 bases, and 18 bases lay between the germline ends. The CDR3 runs to 15 residues. CDR1 is MDHEN, CDR2 SYDVKM, per germline. CDR3 coding DNA: TGTGCCAGCAGCCTCGGGCCAGGGGAGGGTTCACCCCTCCACTTT. Amino acids: CASSLGPGEGSPLHF.

The chain joins TRBV28 to TRBJ1-4; no reliable D call. V lost 3 bases and J lost 4, with 9 bases in between. This CDR3 contains 14 residues. CDR1 and CDR2 (germline): MDHEN, SYDVKM. CDR3 in amino acids: CASSFGQINEKLFF. For the CDR3, the DNA is TGTGCCAGCAGTTTTGGGCAGATTAATGAAAAACTGTTTTTT.

V is TRBV4-3 and J is TRBJ1-3; D is possibly TRBD1 (5 bases). The CDR3 has 15 amino acids. Germline CDR1 and CDR2: LGHNA and YSLEER. V shed 3 bases and J shed 2 bases, with 11 bases lying between them. The CDR3 nucleotides are TGCGCCAGCAGCCAGTCAGGGTCGGCTGGAAACACCATATATTTT. This translates into CASSQSGSAGNTIYF.

This chain joins TRBV19 and TRBJ2-3; D possibly corresponds to TRBD1 (8 bases). This CDR3 region has 16 residues. Trimming pared 7 bases from V and 2 bases from J, leaving 19 bases between. Germline CDR1 LNHDA, CDR2 SQIVND (reference sequence). CDR3 loop: CASTLGQGGNTDTQYF. CDR3 nucleotide sequence: TGTGCCAGTACCCTCGGACAGGGAGGGAACACAGATACGCAGTATTTT.

The V call is TRBV11-3, the J call TRBJ2-1; 7 nucleotides line up with TRBD2. The CDR3 is 15 residues long. V lost 3 bases to trimming and J lost 2 bases; unmatched junction nucleotides: 4. Germline CDR1 and CDR2: SGHNT and YENEEA. CDR3 nucleotides: TGTGCCAGCAGCTTGGGCGGGAGTACCTACAATGAGCAGTTCTTC. As protein: CASSLGGSTYNEQFF.

The rearrangement uses TRBV6-2 or TRBV6-3 and TRBJ2-2, with 8 bases aligning to TRBD2. V lost 5 bases to trimming and J lost 0 bases; unmatched junction nucleotides: 5. Germline V gives CDR1 MNHEY, CDR2 SVGEGT. CDR3 length: 16 amino acids. CDR3 sequence (DNA): TGTGCCAGCAGTCTTTTAGCGGGGTCGAACACCGGGGAGCTGTTTTTT. It specifies CASSLLAGSNTGELFF.

This clone came up once. This rearrangement joins TRBV5-6 to TRBJ2-3; TRBD2 agrees at 8 bases. CDR1 and CDR2 (germline): SGHDT, YYEEEE. Trimming removed 2 bases from V and 1 base from J; junction bases left unmatched: 9. The CDR3 length is 17 residues. The CDR3 DNA is TGTGCCAGCAGCTTCCAGCAGCGGGGGACTCGCACAGATACGCAGTATTTT. Translation: CASSFQQRGTRTDTQYF.

The rearrangement joins TRBV2 to TRBJ2-7; 8 bases are shared with TRBD2. There are 18 residues in the CDR3. Germline-derived CDR1 and CDR2 are SNHLY and FYNNEI. Unmatched junction bases numbered 15, after V lost 3 bases and J lost 2 bases. The DNA of the CDR3 is TGTGCCAGCAGTGATGACCGCGACGCCAGCGGGAGTACCTACGAGCAGTACTTC. This codes for CASSDDRDASGSTYEQYF.